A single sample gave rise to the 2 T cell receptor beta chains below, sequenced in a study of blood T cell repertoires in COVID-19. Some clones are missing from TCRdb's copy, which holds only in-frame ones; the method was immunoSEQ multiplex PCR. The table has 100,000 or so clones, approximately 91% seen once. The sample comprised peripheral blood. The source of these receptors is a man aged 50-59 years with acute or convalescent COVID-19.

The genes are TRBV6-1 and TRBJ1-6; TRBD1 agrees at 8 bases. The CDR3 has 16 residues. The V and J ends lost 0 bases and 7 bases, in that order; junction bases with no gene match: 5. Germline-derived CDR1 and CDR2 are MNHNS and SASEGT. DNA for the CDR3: TGTGCCAGCAGTGAAGCCCGTCCAGGGGGCAATTCACCCCTCCACTTT. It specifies CASSEARPGGNSPLHF.

The CDR3 reads CASSLRDSQETQYF. The DNA of the CDR3 is TGCGCCAGCAGCTTGAGGGACAGCCAAGAGACCCAGTACTTC. The rearrangement links TRBV5-1 to TRBJ2-5, with 7 nucleotides matching TRBD1. CDR3 length: 14 residues. Germline V gene sequence: CDR1 SGHRS, CDR2 YFSETQ. J was trimmed by 1 base and V by 1 base; bases with no gene match: 1.